The rows below give T cell receptor beta chains drawn from one sample of a study of blood T cell repertoires in COVID-19. Method: immunoSEQ multiplex PCR; TCRdb's copy keeps in-frame clones and lacks some. Of a few hundred thousand clones listed, around 85% were seen once; the top ten hold roughly 3.7%. The specimen sequenced was peripheral blood. All receptors derive from a woman between 18 and 29 years old with acute or convalescent COVID-19. CDR3s include the opening cysteine and the closing phenylalanine or tryptophan. Each record gives: CDR3 protein, CDR3 DNA, CDR3 length, J gene, V gene, D gene, clone size. The D gene is left open where the match is weak. Clone size, where shown, is once, few, many, or a class for clones that have expanded.

CASSIDPLSGTGYNEQFF | TGTGCCAGTAGTATAGATCCCCTTTCCGGGACAGGGTACAATGAGCAGTTCTTC | 18 | TRBJ2-1 | TRBV19 | TRBD1 | NA
CASSSELGTGVNEKLFF | TGTGCCAGCAGCTCCGAGTTGGGGACAGGAGTTAATGAAAAACTGTTTTTT | 17 | TRBJ1-4 | TRBV7-6 | TRBD1 | NA
CASRLTGETEKLFF | TGTGCCAGCAGGCTGACAGGGGAGACTGAAAAACTGTTTTTT | 14 | TRBJ1-4 | TRBV6-1 | TRBD1 | NA
CASSVDGSGRGETQYF | TGTGCCAGCAGCGTAGACGGAAGCGGGAGGGGGGAGACCCAGTACTTC | 16 | TRBJ2-5 | TRBV9 | TRBD2 | many
CASTIRSSSGRIYQETQYF | TGTGCCAGCACCATCCGATCATCTAGCGGGCGGATCTACCAAGAGACCCAGTACTTC | 19 | TRBJ2-5 | TRBV21-1 | NA | NA
CASRIQGTGDQPQHF | TGTGCCAGTAGAATACAAGGGACAGGGGATCAGCCCCAGCATTTT | 15 | TRBJ1-5 | TRBV19 | TRBD1 | NA
CASSPGTSGGRGEQYF | TGCGCCAGCAGCCCAGGGACTAGCGGGGGCAGGGGCGAGCAGTACTTC | 16 | TRBJ2-7 | TRBV5-1 | TRBD2 | once
CASSSAGLALNTGELFF | TGTGCCAGCAGCTCCGCGGGACTAGCGTTGAACACCGGGGAGCTGTTTTTT | 17 | TRBJ2-2 | TRBV5-4 | TRBD2 | NA
CAIQQNTEAFF | TGTGCCATTCAACAGAACACTGAAGCTTTCTTT | 11 | TRBJ1-1 | TRBV10-3 | NA | NA
CASSIRLTDTQYF | TGTGCCAGTAGTATTCGTCTAACAGATACGCAGTATTTT | 13 | TRBJ2-3 | TRBV19 | NA | NA
CASSLNPRGSRTGELFF | TGTGCCAGCAGCTTAAACCCCCGCGGAAGCCGCACCGGGGAGCTGTTTTTT | 17 | TRBJ2-2 | TRBV7-3 | NA | NA
CASSLSGGRPSSYNEQFF | TGTGCCAGCAGCTTATCGGGCGGGCGACCGAGCTCCTACAATGAGCAGTTCTTC | 18 | TRBJ2-1 | TRBV7-6 | NA | NA
CASSLLFREPPGPQHF | TGTGCCAGCAGTTTACTGTTTAGGGAGCCGCCGGGGCCCCAGCATTTT | 16 | TRBJ1-5 | TRBV27 | NA | NA
CASSLTGGQNTEAFF | TGTGCCAGCAGTTTAACGGGGGGACAGAACACTGAAGCTTTCTTT | 15 | TRBJ1-1 | TRBV27 | NA | NA
CAWTSAGNTIYF | TGTGCCTGGACATCAGCTGGAAACACCATATATTTT | 12 | TRBJ1-3 | TRBV30 | NA | NA
CASSLSGGVGYGYTF | TGTGCCAGCAGCTTAAGCGGGGGTGTTGGCTATGGCTACACCTTC | 15 | TRBJ1-2 | TRBV7-2 | NA | NA
CASSGSTGSYEQYF | TGTGCCAGCTCCGGCAGTACAGGCTCCTACGAGCAGTACTTC | 14 | TRBJ2-7 | TRBV7-9 | NA | NA
CASTHSQTGGNQPQHF | TGTGCCAGCACCCATAGCCAGACGGGGGGCAATCAGCCCCAGCATTTT | 16 | TRBJ1-5 | TRBV28 | NA | NA
CASSIEFPGNEQFF | TGTGCCAGTAGTATAGAATTTCCGGGTAATGAGCAGTTCTTC | 14 | TRBJ2-1 | TRBV19 | NA | few
CAISEFGPQPQHF | TGTGCCATCAGTGAGTTTGGGCCTCAGCCCCAGCATTTT | 13 | TRBJ1-5 | TRBV10-3 | NA | NA